This T cell receptor beta chain was found in a study of CD8 T cells in ankylosing spondylitis. The V and J ends lost 8 bases and 5 bases respectively, with 22 bases between them. Germline CDR1 and CDR2: MDHEN and SYDVKM. The length of the CDR3 is 15 residues. General observations from the study: Matched ankylosing spondylitis synovial fluid reportedly showed significant enrichment of disease-linked clones. What appeared characteristic of ankylosing spondylitis blood was a TCR beta motif of seven to nine highly homologous variants.

TCR beta libraries were made by quantitative 5'-RACE with molecular barcodes. Using its own MiXCR run on the 5' RACE reads, TCRdb lists one record per CDR3 protein. The repertoire consists of about 360,000 distinct CDR3 sequences, with approximately 20% occurring once and the leading ten covering around 14%. This clonotype came up a few times. Its antigen is currently unknown. V usage is TRBV28 and J usage is TRBJ2-7; D is possibly TRBD2 (6 bases). The receptor was derived from a male donor with ankylosing spondylitis or in good health (not recorded which). The specimen was blood, either unsorted or a sorted T cell fraction (not recorded which). CDR3 residues: CASPGLRLAWNEQYF. For the CDR3, the DNA is TGTGCCAGCCCTGGGCTTCGGCTAGCGTGGAACGAGCAGTACTTC.